The T cell receptor beta chain under discussion was sequenced for a study of CD8 T cells in Susac syndrome. The study's findings and limits: In its TCR sequencing and HLA analysis, the study acknowledged that the number of individuals was relatively small.

Random hexamers served to reverse transcribe roughly 0.5 to 1 ug RNA. The amplification used immunoSEQ multiplex PCR on TCR beta CDR3; it spanned 54 Vbeta and 13 Jbeta. TCRdb redid the calling of the immunoSEQ multiplex PCR reads with MiXCR, one entry per CDR3 protein. The table includes approximately 80,000 distinct CDR3 sequences, around 94% detected once. The sequenced target, TCR beta, came from blood CD8+ and CD4+ T cells. Recently defined diagnostic criteria for definite or probable disease were fulfilled by Susac syndrome patients. Germline loops: CDR1 MGHRA, CDR2 YSYEKL. The CDR3 loop spans 15 amino acids. J lost 2 bases, V lost 0 bases, and 3 bases had no gene match. On this clonotype: Antigen: not known.

J is TRBJ2-5 and V is TRBV4-1, with 7 bases that match TRBD2. The sample comprised CD8+ T cells from PBMCs. This TCR was recovered from a human donor with Susac syndrome. This CDR3 reads CASSQERGTQETQYF. DNA for the CDR3: TGCGCCAGCAGCCAAGAGCGGGGGACTCAAGAGACCCAGTACTTC.